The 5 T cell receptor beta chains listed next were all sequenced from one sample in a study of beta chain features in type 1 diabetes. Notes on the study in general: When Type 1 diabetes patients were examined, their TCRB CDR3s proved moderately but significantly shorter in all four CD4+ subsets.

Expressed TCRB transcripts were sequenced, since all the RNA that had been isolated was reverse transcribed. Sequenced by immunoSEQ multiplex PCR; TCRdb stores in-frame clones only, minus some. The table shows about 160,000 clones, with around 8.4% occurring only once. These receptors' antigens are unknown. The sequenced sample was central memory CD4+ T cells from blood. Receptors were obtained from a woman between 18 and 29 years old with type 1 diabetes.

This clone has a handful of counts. In DNA, the CDR3 is TGTGCCAGCAGTTTGGGACTAGCGGTGACCGGGGAGCTGTTTTTT. Its protein is CASSLGLAVTGELFF. This chain joins TRBV6-5 and TRBJ2-2; 11 positions match TRBD2. Germline values: CDR1 MNHEY, CDR2 SVGAGI. This CDR3 is 15 amino acids long. The trim removed 4 bases at V and 5 bases at J, leaving 3 bases unmatched.

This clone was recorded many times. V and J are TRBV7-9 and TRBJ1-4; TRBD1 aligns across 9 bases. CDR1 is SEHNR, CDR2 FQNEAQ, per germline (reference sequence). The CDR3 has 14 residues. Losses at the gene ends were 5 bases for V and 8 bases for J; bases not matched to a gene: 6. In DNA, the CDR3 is TGTGCCAGCAGCGTCCGACAGGGGGGAGAAAAACTGTTTTTT. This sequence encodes CASSVRQGGEKLFF.

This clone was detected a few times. CDR3 nucleotide sequence: TGTGCCATCAGTACCGGGACAGCCCGCACAGATACGCAGTATTTT. This sequence encodes CAISTGTARTDTQYF. This chain connects TRBV10-3 to TRBJ2-3; 7 nucleotides line up with TRBD1. In germline, CDR1 is ENHRY, CDR2 SYGVKD. The V segment lost 5 bases and the J segment 1 base; nucleotides outside the gene matches: 6. This CDR3 spans 15 amino acids.

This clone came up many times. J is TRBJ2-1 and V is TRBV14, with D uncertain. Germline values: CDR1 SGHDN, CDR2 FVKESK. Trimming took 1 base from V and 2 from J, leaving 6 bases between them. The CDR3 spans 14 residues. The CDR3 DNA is TGTGCCAGCAGCCAAGTCAGTGCCTACAATGAGCAGTTCTTC. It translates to CASSQVSAYNEQFF.

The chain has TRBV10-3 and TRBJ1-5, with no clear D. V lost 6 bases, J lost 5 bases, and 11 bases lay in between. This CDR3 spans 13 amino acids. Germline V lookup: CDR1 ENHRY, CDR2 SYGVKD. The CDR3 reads CAISRRGDQPQHF. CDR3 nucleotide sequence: TGTGCCATCAGCAGAAGAGGAGATCAGCCCCAGCATTTT.